These 3 T cell receptor beta chains originate from one sample sequenced in a study of cytomegalovirus exposure and HLA in healthy donors. Assay: immunoSEQ multiplex PCR; the TCRdb copy retains only in-frame clones and omits some. The sample carries about 64,000 clones, roughly 94% recorded once. The sample was PBMCs. The source is a woman aged 18-29 years in good health and CMV-seropositive.

The rearrangement joins TRBV27 to TRBJ2-6; possibly TRBD1 for D (5 bases). Germline assignment: CDR1 MNHEY and CDR2 SMNVEV (reference sequence). There are 15 residues in the CDR3. Trimming took 6 bases from V and 2 from J, leaving 11 bases between them. CDR3 region: CASSLDRTGANVLTF. The CDR3 DNA is TGTGCCAGCAGCCTTGACAGAACTGGGGCCAACGTCCTGACTTTC.

This rearrangement joins TRBV9 to TRBJ2-3; 13 nucleotides align to TRBD2. This CDR3 region has 16 residues. Germline CDR1 SGDLS, CDR2 YYNGEE. The ends lost 0 bases at V and 6 bases at J; junction bases unmatched: 4. In DNA form, the CDR3 reads TGTGCCAGCAGCGTAGTTGGGACTAGCGGGATGGATACGCAGTATTTT. Its protein product is CASSVVGTSGMDTQYF.

V is TRBV5-1 and J is TRBJ2-1; 8 positions agree with TRBD2. Per germline, CDR1 SGHRS and CDR2 YFSETQ. The CDR3 is 19 amino acids. With 0 bases clipped from V and 1 base from J, the junction kept 12 bases outside the gene matches. The CDR3 DNA is TGCGCCAGCAGCTTGGGAGTAGGCGCGGGAGGTATATCCTACAATGAGCAGTTCTTC. Protein product: CASSLGVGAGGISYNEQFF.